The source of this T cell receptor beta chain is a study of blood T cell repertoires in COVID-19. Background on the study: COVID-19 samples collected from the United States, Italy and Spain covered acute and convalescent phases. Sample material is recorded as cDNA or gDNA derived from T cells, B-cell-depleted T cells, or PBMCs.

CDR1 is SQVTM, CDR2 ANQGSEA, per germline. Deletions cut 6 bases from V and 4 bases from J, with 12 bases between. The CDR3 has 12 amino acids. Methods used by the authors: Reference gene primer amplification gave estimated nucleated cell counts. Assay: immunoSEQ multiplex PCR; the TCRdb copy retains only in-frame clones and omits some. That table gives V, J and clone size, and the DNA gave D and trimming. The sample comprises approximately 250,000 clones, under 90% of which are singletons, and 3.5% to 5% rests with the top ten. Sequencing was done on a sample of peripheral blood. The rearrangement links TRBV29-1 to TRBJ1-1; D perhaps matches TRBD1 (5 bases). The sequence came from a man between 60 and 70 years old with acute or convalescent COVID-19. The CDR3 loop is CSVHPGGTEAFF. The CDR3 bases are TGCAGCGTCCACCCGGGGGGCACTGAAGCTTTCTTT.